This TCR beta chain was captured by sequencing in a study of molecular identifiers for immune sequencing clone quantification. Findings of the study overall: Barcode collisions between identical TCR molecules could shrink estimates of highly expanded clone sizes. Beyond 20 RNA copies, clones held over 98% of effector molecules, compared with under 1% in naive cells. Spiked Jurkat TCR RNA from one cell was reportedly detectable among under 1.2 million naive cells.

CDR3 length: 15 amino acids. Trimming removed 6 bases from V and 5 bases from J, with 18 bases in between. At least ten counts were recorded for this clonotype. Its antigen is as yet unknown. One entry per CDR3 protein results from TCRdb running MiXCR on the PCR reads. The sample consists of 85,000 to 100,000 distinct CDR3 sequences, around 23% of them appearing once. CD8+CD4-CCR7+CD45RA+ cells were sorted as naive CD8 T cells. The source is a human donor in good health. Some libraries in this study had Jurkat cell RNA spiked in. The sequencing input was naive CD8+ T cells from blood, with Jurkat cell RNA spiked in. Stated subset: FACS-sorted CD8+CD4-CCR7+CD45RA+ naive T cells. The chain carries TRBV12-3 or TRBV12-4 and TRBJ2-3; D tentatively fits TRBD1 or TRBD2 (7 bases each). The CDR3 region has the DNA TGTGCCAGCAGCCCCCAGGGGGGGGTTTTAGATACGCAGTATTTT. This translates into CASSPQGGVLDTQYF.